This is a list of T cell receptor beta chains from one sample in a study of cytomegalovirus exposure and HLA in healthy donors. Generated by immunoSEQ multiplex PCR, the TCRdb table keeps only in-frame clones and is missing some. The sample has about 82,000 clones, 63% seen once. The sequenced sample was PBMCs. The origin of the receptors is a woman between 40 and 55 years old in good health and CMV-seropositive. Each CDR3 is given with its conserved first and last residue. A D gene is named only where the DNA matches it firmly. A clone size is listed for some rows: how often the clone was seen (once, few, many), or a class if it is expanded.

clone_size d_call j_call v_call cdr3_aa cdr3_nt
. TRBD1 TRBJ1-4 TRBV28 CASSSGGGGTNEKLFF TGTGCCAGCAGTTCAGGGGGCGGGGGAACTAATGAAAAACTGTTTTTT
few . TRBJ1-3 TRBV5-8 CASSYDSSGNTIYF TGTGCCAGCAGCTATGACTCCTCTGGAAACACCATATATTTT
. . TRBJ2-1 TRBV19 CASSNPPFRPSYNEQFF TGTGCCAGTAGTAATCCCCCCTTCAGGCCGTCCTACAATGAGCAGTTCTTC
. . TRBJ2-5 TRBV7-2 CASSLAPRGWSETQYF TGTGCCAGCAGCTTAGCCCCCCGGGGGTGGTCGGAGACCCAGTACTTC
few TRBD2 TRBJ2-7 TRBV4-1 CASSQGLADYEQYF TGCGCCAGCAGCCAAGGACTAGCGGACTACGAGCAGTACTTC
. TRBD2 TRBJ2-1 TRBV4-3 CASSSLAGGEEQFF TGCGCCAGCAGCTCTCTCGCGGGGGGGGAAGAGCAGTTCTTC
. TRBD2 TRBJ2-7 TRBV27 CASSLSSGIREQYF TGTGCCAGCAGTTTGTCTAGCGGGATCCGCGAGCAGTACTTC
few TRBD1 TRBJ2-4 TRBV27 CASSFDRGTDIQYF TGTGCCAGCAGTTTTGACAGGGGGACGGACATTCAGTACTTC
. . TRBJ2-3 TRBV4-2 CASSQDYQGGFTDTQYF TGTGCCAGCAGCCAAGATTACCAGGGCGGCTTCACAGATACGCAGTATTTT
. . TRBJ1-1 TRBV28 CASSSAPLLGVNTEAFF TGTGCCAGCAGTTCGGCCCCACTGCTCGGGGTGAACACTGAAGCTTTCTTT
. TRBD1 TRBJ1-6 TRBV5-4 CASSFGRWDSSYNSPLHF TGTGCCAGCAGCTTCGGGCGCTGGGACAGCTCCTATAATTCACCCCTCCACTTT
. . TRBJ1-5 TRBV19 CASSMWEFGNQPQHF TGTGCCAGTAGTATGTGGGAGTTTGGCAATCAGCCCCAGCATTTT
. TRBD1 TRBJ1-2 TRBV2 CASSTTDRGYGYTF TGTGCCAGCAGTACCACTGACAGGGGTTATGGCTACACCTTC
. . TRBJ2-5 TRBV2 CASTISPPETQYF TGTGCCAGCACCATTAGTCCCCCGGAGACCCAGTACTTC
. TRBD1 TRBJ1-1 TRBV5-1 CASSLETGAAEAFF TGCGCCAGCAGCTTGGAAACAGGGGCGGCTGAAGCTTTCTTT
few TRBD2 TRBJ2-3 TRBV27 CASSFSTGGTDTQYF TGTGCCAGCAGTTTTAGCACGGGGGGGACAGATACGCAGTATTTT
. TRBD1 TRBJ1-6 TRBV2 CASNQQGRSPLHF TGTGCCAGCAATCAACAGGGGAGATCACCCCTCCACTTT
. TRBD2 TRBJ2-7 TRBV6-1 CASSVTSGSYEQYF TGTGCCAGCAGTGTCACTAGCGGGAGCTACGAGCAGTACTTC